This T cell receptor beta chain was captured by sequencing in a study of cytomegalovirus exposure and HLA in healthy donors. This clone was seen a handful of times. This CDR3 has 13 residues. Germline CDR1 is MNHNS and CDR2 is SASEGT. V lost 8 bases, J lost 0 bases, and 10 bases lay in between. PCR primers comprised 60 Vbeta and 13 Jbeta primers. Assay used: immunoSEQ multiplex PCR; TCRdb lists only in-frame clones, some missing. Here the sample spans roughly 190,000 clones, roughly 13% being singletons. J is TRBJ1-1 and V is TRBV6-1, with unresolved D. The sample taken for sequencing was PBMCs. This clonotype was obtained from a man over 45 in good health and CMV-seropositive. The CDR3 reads CASWGALNTEAFF. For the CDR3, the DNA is TGTGCCAGCTGGGGAGCCCTGAACACTGAAGCTTTCTTT.